These T cell receptor beta chains were read from a single sample in a study of T-cell memory formation after mild COVID-19. TCRdb used MiXCR to reprocess the 5' RACE reads, holding one entry per CDR3 protein. In the table there are fewer than 250,000 distinct CDR3 sequences, more than 9% of which are singletons. Sequenced input: PBMCs or a T cell subset sorted from them (not recorded which). The receptors derive from a man aged 18 to 29 who had mild COVID-19 (a few samples of this study predate the infection). Cell type and time point are not known. Each CDR3 is given with its conserved first and last residue. Each record gives: V gene, J gene, D gene, clone size, CDR3 DNA, CDR3 protein. The D gene is left open where the match is weak. The size entry is marked missing in some rows and otherwise reads once, few, many or a size class.

v_call: TRBV4-1; j_call: TRBJ2-1; d_call: NA; clone_size: NA; cdr3_nt: TGCGCCAGCAGCCAAGAAACTAGATCCAGTGAGCAGTTCTTC; cdr3_aa: CASSQETRSSEQFF
v_call: TRBV20-1; j_call: TRBJ2-3; d_call: NA; clone_size: NA; cdr3_nt: TGCAGTGCTAGAGATCCTCCTAGCACAGATACGCAGTATTTT; cdr3_aa: CSARDPPSTDTQYF
v_call: TRBV7-2; j_call: TRBJ2-5; d_call: NA; clone_size: many; cdr3_nt: TGTGCCAGCAGCCCCACAGGGATCGAGACCCAGTACTTC; cdr3_aa: CASSPTGIETQYF
v_call: TRBV27; j_call: TRBJ1-4; d_call: NA; clone_size: few; cdr3_nt: TGTGCCAGCAGTCCCCGGGACCGTGAAAAACTGTTTTTT; cdr3_aa: CASSPRDREKLFF
v_call: TRBV28; j_call: TRBJ2-1; d_call: TRBD2; clone_size: few; cdr3_nt: TGTGCCAGCAGGTGGCCGGGACTAGTGTATGAGCAGTTCTTC; cdr3_aa: CASRWPGLVYEQFF
v_call: TRBV6-2/TRBV6-3; j_call: TRBJ2-7; d_call: NA; clone_size: NA; cdr3_nt: TGTGCCAGCAGTTATCGTAACTCCTACGAGCAGTACTTC; cdr3_aa: CASSYRNSYEQYF
v_call: TRBV12-3/TRBV12-4; j_call: TRBJ2-7; d_call: NA; clone_size: many; cdr3_nt: TGTGCCAGCAGTTCTTGGCAGGGCTTGGAGGAGCAGTACTTC; cdr3_aa: CASSSWQGLEEQYF
v_call: TRBV7-6; j_call: TRBJ1-1; d_call: NA; clone_size: few; cdr3_nt: TGTGCCAGCAGCTCCTGGGGGGGGGATTCGACTGAAGCTTTCTTT; cdr3_aa: CASSSWGGDSTEAFF
v_call: TRBV15; j_call: TRBJ1-1; d_call: NA; clone_size: NA; cdr3_nt: TGTGCCACCAGCGGCCGGGAGGGGTGGACTGAAGCTTTCTTT; cdr3_aa: CATSGREGWTEAFF
v_call: TRBV7-2; j_call: TRBJ2-4; d_call: NA; clone_size: few; cdr3_nt: TGTGCCAGCAGCTTGAGAGGGGAAAACATTCAGTACTTC; cdr3_aa: CASSLRGENIQYF